The 26 T cell receptor beta chains presented below share a single source sample, sequenced in a study of T cells in women clearing cervical HPV infection. Clones were read by immunoSEQ multiplex PCR, and TCRdb kept only the in-frame ones, dropping some. This sample contains tens of thousands of clones. Sequenced sample: blood buffy coat. The receptors here all came from a woman between 18 and 70 years old with a cervical HPV16 infection that either progressed to CIN3+ or cleared (not recorded which).

Worth noting for this clone: The read comes to an end 3 residues before the CDR3 does, leaving the germline J gene to fill in the end. The chain links TRBV28 to TRBJ2-3, with D unclear. In germline, CDR1 is MDHEN, CDR2 SYDVKM. The V end lost 3 bases, the J end lost 0 bases, and 10 bases lay between the germline ends. This CDR3 is 15 amino acids long. CDR3 bases read: TGTGCCAGCAGTTTTTCCGACTCTAGCACAGATACG. Residues: CASSFSDSSTDT. The complete CDR3 reads CASSFSDSSTDTQYF.

A remark on this clone: The missing CDR3 end, 3 residues past where the read stops, is filled in from the germline J gene. V gene TRBV2 combines with J gene TRBJ1-3, with D uncertain. Germline V gene data show CDR1 as SNHLY and CDR2 as FYNNEI. The V end lost 7 bases, the J end lost 3 bases, and 13 bases lay between the germline ends. The CDR3 sequence is 14 residues long. The CDR3 bases that were read are TGTGCCAGCATCAGGTCCTTCATTGGAAACACC. Translating it yields CASIRSFIGNT. From start to end, the CDR3 is CASIRSFIGNTIYF.

CDR3 in amino acids: CASSPPTGAPYEQYF. The CDR3 DNA, read in part, is TGTGCCAGCAGCCCACCGACAGGGGCGCCCTACGAG. V is TRBV12-3 or TRBV12-4 and J is TRBJ2-7; TRBD1 matches 8 bases. The observed sequence ends 3 residues before the CDR3 terminus, with the missing tail filled in from the germline J gene. The junction had 9 bases not matched to a gene; V was cut back by 6 bases and J by 2 bases. The CDR3 is 15 residues long.

On this clone: The read ends 3 residues shy of where the CDR3 ends; the end is completed using the germline J gene. V is TRBV7-6 and J is TRBJ1-1, with 8 positions matching TRBD1. This CDR3 spans 13 amino acids. Unmatched junction bases numbered 6, after V lost 6 bases and J lost 6 bases. Germline CDR1 reads SGHVS; CDR2 reads FNYEAQ. CDR3 bases read: TGTGCCAGCAGTTTTACAGGGGGTTCTGAA. Protein sequence: CASSFTGGSE. The whole CDR3 protein is CASSFTGGSEAFF.

To note about this clone: The observed sequence ends 3 residues before the CDR3 terminus, with the missing tail filled in from the germline J gene. The V gene is TRBV18, the J gene TRBJ1-1; perhaps TRBD1 as D (5 bases). Germline V gene lookup returns CDR1 KGHSH and CDR2 LQKENI. The CDR3 is 15 amino acids. Trimming pared 3 bases from V and 0 bases from J, leaving 11 bases between. The chain's CDR3 is CASSPPGLVNTEAFF. The sequenced CDR3 bases are TGTGCCAGCTCACCGCCGGGACTGGTGAACACTGAA.

As to this clone: Read sequence stops 3 residues before the CDR3 end, and the germline J gene provides the missing end. The gene calls are TRBV5-1 and TRBJ1-3; D ambiguous. Trimming removed 0 bases from V and 3 bases from J, with 13 bases in between. Germline-derived CDR1 and CDR2 are SGHRS and YFSETQ. This CDR3 comprises 16 residues. Incomplete CDR3 DNA: TGCGCCAGCAGCTTGGTGGCCCAACAACATGGAAACACC. Amino acid sequence: CASSLVAQQHGNT. The CDR3, in full, reads CASSLVAQQHGNTIYF.

As for this clone: Sequencing ends 3 residues short of the CDR3 end; the germline J gene provides the rest. This chain uses TRBV5-4 with TRBJ2-7; D perhaps matches TRBD1 (5 bases). The germline V gene encodes CDR1 SGHNT and CDR2 YYREEE (reference sequence). V was cut by 0 bases and J by 6 bases, with 13 bases left in between. This CDR3 is 14 amino acids long. Incomplete CDR3 DNA: TGTGCCAGCAGCTTGGAAGTGGCAGGGATCGAG. Protein: CASSLEVAGIE. The entire CDR3 reads CASSLEVAGIEQYF.

In terms of frequency, this clone is medium-sized. The read comes to an end 3 residues before the CDR3 does, leaving the germline J gene to fill in the end. The rearrangement links TRBV6-2 or TRBV6-3 to TRBJ2-1; 13 bases match TRBD2. Germline CDR1 is MNHEY and CDR2 is SVGEGT. V lost 5 bases to trimming and J lost 9 bases; unmatched junction nucleotides: 7. The CDR3 has 15 amino acids. The CDR3 here is CASSPTSGRSAEQFF. Incomplete CDR3 DNA: TGTGCCAGCAGTCCGACTAGCGGGAGGTCCGCTGAG.

On this clone: From the germline J gene comes the end of the CDR3, since the read stops 3 residues before it. This chain connects TRBV6-4 to TRBJ1-2, with D possibly TRBD1 on 5 matching bases. V was pared by 0 bases and J by 5 bases, with 10 bases between. Germline V gives CDR1 MRHNA, CDR2 SNTAGT. This CDR3 is 14 amino acids long. Partial CDR3 DNA: TGTGCCAGCAGTGACTCGGCAGGGTTATATGGC. This sequence encodes CASSDSAGLYG. In full, the CDR3 is CASSDSAGLYGYTF.

As concerns this clone: The read terminates 3 residues before the CDR3 end, so the remaining end is supplied by the germline J gene. This rearrangement joins TRBV5-6 to TRBJ1-1; D remains unclear. CDR3 size: 13 residues. Germline V gives CDR1 SGHDT, CDR2 YYEEEE. This CDR3 reads CASSLVGSPEAFF. Partial CDR3 DNA: TGTGCCAGCAGCTTGGTCGGGTCCCCAGAA.

On this clone: Read coverage stops 3 residues before the CDR3 terminus; the germline J gene supplies the remainder. The chain is built from TRBV3-1 (or the pseudogene TRBV3-2) and TRBJ1-6; D gene ambiguous. Germline assignment: CDR1 LGHDT and CDR2 YNNKEL (reference sequence). Trimming stripped 1 base from V and 6 bases from J, with 10 bases between. The length of the CDR3 is 15 residues. Partial CDR3 DNA: TGTGCCAGCAGCCAAGCTAGGAGTACTAATTCACCC. This encodes CASSQARSTNSP. The full CDR3 is CASSQARSTNSPLHF.

Concerning this clone itself: The CDR3 is cut off 3 residues early in the read; its end comes from the germline J gene. The rearrangement uses TRBV6-4 and TRBJ2-1; maybe TRBD2 (5 bases). CDR1 is MRHNA and CDR2 is SNTAGT in the germline V gene. V lost 1 base and J lost 0, with 10 bases in between. CDR3 length: 16 residues. The CDR3 bases that were read are TGTGCCAGCAGTGACTACGGGGAGAGCTCCTACAATGAG. Protein product: CASSDYGESSYNE. The full CDR3 protein reads CASSDYGESSYNEQFF.

About this clone itself: The read comes to an end 3 residues before the CDR3 does, leaving the germline J gene to fill in the end. The chain combines TRBV19 with TRBJ2-1, with TRBD1 matching 7 bases. J was trimmed by 0 bases and V by 8 bases; bases with no gene match: 7. The CDR3 runs to 15 residues. The germline gives CDR1 LNHDA, CDR2 SQIVND (reference sequence). The part of the CDR3 DNA that was read is TGTGCCAGTCAACCAGGGGGAAGCTCCTACAATGAG. Translating it yields CASQPGGSSYNE. The full CDR3 protein reads CASQPGGSSYNEQFF.

CDR3 in amino acids: CASSLIRAPLFF. The sequenced CDR3 bases are TGTGCCAGCAGCTTGATCAGGGCACCG. The chain carries TRBV5-6 and TRBJ2-2; maybe TRBD1 (5 bases). The CDR3 extends 3 residues past the end of the read, so its final part is completed from the germline J gene. The CDR3 totals 12 residues. CDR1 and CDR2 (germline): SGHDT, YYEEEE.

About this clone: The read ends 3 residues before the CDR3 terminus; that terminus is restored from the germline J gene. The V gene is TRBV28, the J gene TRBJ1-2; D not resolved. The germline CDR1 and CDR2 sequences are MDHEN and SYDVKM. Trimming pared 10 bases from V and 1 base from J, leaving 25 bases between. The CDR3 totals 17 residues. CDR3 sequence reads: CAIPIGAVGDFNYGYTF. CDR3 DNA, as far as it was read: TGTGCCATTCCGATCGGAGCTGTAGGCGACTTTAACTATGGC.

With respect to this clone: The read terminates 3 residues before the CDR3 end, so the remaining end is supplied by the germline J gene. V gene TRBV20-1 combines with J gene TRBJ1-2, with D perhaps TRBD1 (5 bases). The CDR3 has 13 amino acids. Germline V gives CDR1 DFQATT, CDR2 SNEGSKA (reference sequence). V was shortened by 5 bases and J by 7 bases, with 17 bases between the two germline ends. This CDR3 is CSAPSRVISGYTF. CDR3 DNA, as far as it was read: TGCAGTGCTCCCTCCAGGGTAATTTCTGGC.

CDR3 DNA (partial): TGTGCCAGTGTCCGGTCTAGCGGGAGACTCAATGAG. Encoded protein: CASVRSSGRLNE. The entire CDR3 reads CASVRSSGRLNEQFF. The genes are TRBV19 and TRBJ2-1, with 10 nucleotides matching TRBD2. Sequencing ends 3 residues short of the CDR3 end; the germline J gene provides the rest. Unmatched junction bases numbered 10, after V lost 8 bases and J lost 6 bases. The CDR3 loop spans 15 amino acids. CDR1 is LNHDA and CDR2 is SQIVND in the germline V gene (reference sequence).

As regards this clone: The read terminates 3 residues ahead of where the CDR3 ends, so the germline J gene completes it. V and J are TRBV5-1 and TRBJ1-4; 7 positions agree with TRBD1. The ends lost 5 bases at V and 3 bases at J; junction bases unmatched: 4. The germline V gene encodes CDR1 SGHRS and CDR2 YFSETQ. The CDR3 sequence is 14 residues long. This CDR3 is CASREGQSNEKLFF. The sequenced part of the CDR3 DNA is TGCGCCAGCAGAGAGGGACAGTCTAATGAAAAA.

As regards this clone: Coverage ceases 3 residues before the CDR3 finishes, and the germline J gene fills in the end. V usage is TRBV5-4 and J usage is TRBJ1-1; 8 nucleotides line up with TRBD1. The trim removed 0 bases at V and 4 bases at J, leaving 2 bases unmatched. The CDR3 runs to 14 residues. Per the germline V gene, CDR1 is SGHNT and CDR2 is YYREEE (reference sequence). CDR3 protein: CASSLEQGGTEAFF. CDR3 DNA (partial): TGTGCCAGCAGCTTGGAACAGGGGGGCACTGAA. Drawing the rest from reference TRBV5-4 and TRBJ1-1, the complete variable domain is ETGVTQSPTHLIKTRGQQVTLRCSSQSGHNTVSWYQQALGQGPQFIFQYYREEENGRGNFPPRFSGLQFPNYSSELNVNALELDDSALYLCASSLEQGGTEAFFGQGTRLTVV.

Notes on this clone: The read gets to within 3 residues of the CDR3 end, and the germline J gene fills in the rest. The genes are TRBV10-3 and TRBJ1-1; 7 nucleotides agree with TRBD1. There are 13 residues in the CDR3. Looked up from germline, CDR1 is ENHRY and CDR2 is SYGVKD. V dropped 6 bases and J dropped 6; count of bases not matched to a gene: 7. Incomplete CDR3 DNA: TGTGCCATCAGGGCCGGACAGGACCCTGAA. It specifies CAIRAGQDPE. The entire CDR3 protein reads CAIRAGQDPEAFF.

On this clone: From the germline J gene comes the end of the CDR3, since the read stops 3 residues before it. V usage is TRBV2 and J usage is TRBJ1-4; a weak D match, TRBD1 (5 bases). Germline CDR1 SNHLY, CDR2 FYNNEI. The CDR3 loop spans 13 amino acids. V lost 8 bases to trimming and J lost 4 bases, with 11 bases between them. The sequenced part of the CDR3 DNA is TGTGCCAGCTATAAGGGGTTTAATGAAAAA. This sequence encodes CASYKGFNEK. The whole CDR3 sequence reads CASYKGFNEKLFF. Looking up the rest from reference TRBV2 and TRBJ1-4 gives the full variable domain: EPEVTQTPSHQVTQMGQEVILRCVPISNHLYFYWYRQILGQKVEFLVSFYNNEISEKSEIFDDQFSVERPDGSNFTLKIRSTKLEDSAMYFCASYKGFNEKLFFGSGTQLSVL.

Points on this clone: The read terminates 3 residues before the CDR3 end, so the remaining end is supplied by the germline J gene. The chain combines TRBV7-6 with TRBJ1-4; TRBD1 matches 8 bases. V lost 5 bases to trimming and J lost 7 bases; unmatched junction nucleotides: 6. Germline V CDR1 and CDR2: SGHVS, FNYEAQ. This CDR3 has 14 amino acids. The DNA read from the CDR3 is TGTGCCAGCAGCATAAGACAGGGGACTGAAAAA. The encoded protein is CASSIRQGTEK. The CDR3 in full is CASSIRQGTEKLFF.

Note on this clone: The CDR3 is cut off 3 residues early in the read; its end comes from the germline J gene. V is TRBV11-2 and J is TRBJ1-1, with D unclear. Germline-derived CDR1 and CDR2 are SGHAT and FQNNGV. The CDR3 is 11 residues long. Trimming removed 4 bases at V and 3 bases at J, with 3 bases between. The CDR3 protein is CASSSYTEAFF. Incomplete CDR3 DNA: TGTGCCAGCAGCTCTTACACTGAA.

A note on this clone: The read finishes 3 residues shy of the CDR3 end, and the germline J gene is used to complete it. The genes are TRBV6-1 and TRBJ2-1; 10 bases align to TRBD2. CDR1 is MNHNS and CDR2 is SASEGT in the germline V gene. V dropped 2 bases and J dropped 9; count of bases not matched to a gene: 16. CDR3 length equals 18 residues. The CDR3 protein is CASSEPSGRVEIYGEQFF. The part of the CDR3 DNA that was read is TGTGCCAGCAGTGAACCCAGCGGGAGGGTCGAGATCTACGGTGAG.

CDR3 region: CASGQGARYEQFF. Partial CDR3 DNA: TGTGCCAGTGGACAGGGGGCGAGATATGAG. The chain has TRBV5-4 and TRBJ2-1; 11 bases align to TRBD1. The read ends 3 residues early relative to the CDR3; the germline J gene fills the gap. CDR1 and CDR2 from the germline V gene are SGHNT and YYREEE (reference sequence). This CDR3 region has 13 residues. Trimming cost V 8 bases and J 8 bases; bases outside gene matches: 6.

A note on this clone: The read halts 3 residues ahead of the CDR3 end, with the missing end drawn from the germline J gene. The chain recombines TRBV7-9 with TRBJ2-1; a possible D gene is TRBD1 (5 bases). Germline lookup yields CDR1 SEHNR and CDR2 FQNEAQ (reference sequence). V was trimmed by 5 bases and J by 4 bases, leaving 15 bases between them. This CDR3 is built from 15 residues. CDR3: CASSPPGRAYNEQFF. The sequenced CDR3 bases are TGTGCCAGCAGCCCCCCCGGCAGGGCGTACAATGAG.